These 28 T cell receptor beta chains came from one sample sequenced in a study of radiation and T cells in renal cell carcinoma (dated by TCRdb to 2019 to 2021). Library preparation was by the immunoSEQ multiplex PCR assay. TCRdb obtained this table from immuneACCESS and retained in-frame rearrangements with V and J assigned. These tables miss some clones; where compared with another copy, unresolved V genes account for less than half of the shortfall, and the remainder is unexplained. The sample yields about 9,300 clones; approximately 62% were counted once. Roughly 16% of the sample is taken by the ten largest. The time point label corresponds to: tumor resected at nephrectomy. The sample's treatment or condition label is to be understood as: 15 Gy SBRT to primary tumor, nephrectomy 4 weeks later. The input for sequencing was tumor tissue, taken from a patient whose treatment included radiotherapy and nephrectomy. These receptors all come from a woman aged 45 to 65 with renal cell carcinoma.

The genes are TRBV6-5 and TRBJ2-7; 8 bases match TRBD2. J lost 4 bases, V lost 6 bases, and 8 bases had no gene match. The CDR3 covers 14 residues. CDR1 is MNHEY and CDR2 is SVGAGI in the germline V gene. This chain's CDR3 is CASSREAGVYEQYF. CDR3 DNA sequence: TGTGCCAGCAGCCGCGAAGCGGGGGTTTACGAGCAGTACTTC.

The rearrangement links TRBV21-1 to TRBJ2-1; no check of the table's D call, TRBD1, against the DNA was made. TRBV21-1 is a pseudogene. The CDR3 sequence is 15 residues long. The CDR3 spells CASSDPKRGPHEQFF. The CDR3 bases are TGTGCCAGCAGCGACCCCAAAAGGGGCCCCCATGAGCAGTTCTTC.

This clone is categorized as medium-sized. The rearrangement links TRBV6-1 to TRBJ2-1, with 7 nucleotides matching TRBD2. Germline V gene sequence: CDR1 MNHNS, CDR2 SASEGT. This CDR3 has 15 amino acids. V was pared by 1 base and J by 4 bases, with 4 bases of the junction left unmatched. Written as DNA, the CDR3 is TGTGCCAGCAGTGAAGAGGTGGGGGGGTACAATGAGCAGTTCTTC. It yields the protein CASSEEVGGYNEQFF.

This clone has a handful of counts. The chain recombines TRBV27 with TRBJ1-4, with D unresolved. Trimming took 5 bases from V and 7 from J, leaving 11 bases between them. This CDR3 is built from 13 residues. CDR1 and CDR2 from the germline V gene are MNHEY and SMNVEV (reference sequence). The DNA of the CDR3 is TGTGCCAGCAGTCTGATAAAGGGTGAAAAACTGTTTTTT. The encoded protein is CASSLIKGEKLFF. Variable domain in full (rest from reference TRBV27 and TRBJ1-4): EAQVTQNPRYLITVTGKKLTVTCSQNMNHEYMSWYRQDPGLGLRQIYYSMNVEVTDKGDVPEGYKVSRKEKRNFPLILESPSPNQTSLYFCASSLIKGEKLFFGSGTQLSVL.

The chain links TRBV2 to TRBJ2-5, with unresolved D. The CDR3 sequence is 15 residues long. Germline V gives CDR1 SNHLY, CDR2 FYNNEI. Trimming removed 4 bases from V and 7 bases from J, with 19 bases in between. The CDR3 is CASSGEARRSATQYF. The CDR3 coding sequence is TGTGCCAGCAGTGGTGAGGCTAGGAGAAGTGCGACCCAGTACTTC.

For the CDR3, the DNA is TGTGCCAGCAGTCCCCAGTCGGGGGCACCCTATAATTCACCCCTCCACTTT. It translates to CASSPQSGAPYNSPLHF. The V gene is TRBV28, the J gene TRBJ1-6; D may be TRBD1 (6 bases). The CDR3 is 17 residues long. Germline CDR1 and CDR2: MDHEN and SYDVKM. Between the trimmed V and J ends, which lost 5 bases and 2 bases, there was a span of 16 bases. Complete variable domain (other parts from reference TRBV28 and TRBJ1-6): DVKVTQSSRYLVKRTGEKVFLECVQDMDHENMFWYRQDPGLGLRLIYFSYDVKMKEKGDIPEGYSVSREKKERFSLILESASTNQTSMYLCASSPQSGAPYNSPLHFGNGTRLTVT.

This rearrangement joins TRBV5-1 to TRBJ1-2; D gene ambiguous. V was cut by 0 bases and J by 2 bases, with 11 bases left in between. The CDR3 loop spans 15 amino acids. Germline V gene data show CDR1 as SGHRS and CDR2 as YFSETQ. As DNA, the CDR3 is TGCGCCAGCAGCTTGGTCCACGGCAGCAACTATGGCTACACCTTC. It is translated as CASSLVHGSNYGYTF.

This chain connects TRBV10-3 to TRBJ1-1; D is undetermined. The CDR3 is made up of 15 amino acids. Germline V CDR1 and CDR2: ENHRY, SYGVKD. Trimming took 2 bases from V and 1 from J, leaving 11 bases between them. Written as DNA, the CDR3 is TGTGCCATCAGTGAGCCGCCCGGGAAGAACACTGAAGCTTTCTTT. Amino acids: CAISEPPGKNTEAFF.

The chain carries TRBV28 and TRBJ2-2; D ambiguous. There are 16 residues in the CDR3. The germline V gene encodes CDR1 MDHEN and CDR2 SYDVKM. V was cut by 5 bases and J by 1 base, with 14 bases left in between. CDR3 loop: CASSRKPNLNTGELFF. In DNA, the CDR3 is TGTGCCAGCAGTCGAAAACCTAATTTGAACACCGGGGAGCTGTTTTTT.

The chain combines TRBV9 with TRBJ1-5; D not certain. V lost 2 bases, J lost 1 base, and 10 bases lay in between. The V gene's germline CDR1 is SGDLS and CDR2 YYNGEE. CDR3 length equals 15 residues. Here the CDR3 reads CASSVGTTSNQPQHF. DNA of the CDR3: TGTGCCAGCAGCGTGGGCACTACAAGCAATCAGCCCCAGCATTTT.

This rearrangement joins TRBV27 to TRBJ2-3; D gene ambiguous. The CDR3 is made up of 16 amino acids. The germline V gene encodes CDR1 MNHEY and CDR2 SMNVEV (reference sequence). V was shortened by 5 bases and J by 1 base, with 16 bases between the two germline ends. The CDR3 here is CASSRGVAFGTDTQYF. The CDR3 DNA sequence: TGTGCCAGCAGTCGAGGAGTGGCGTTCGGCACAGATACGCAGTATTTT.

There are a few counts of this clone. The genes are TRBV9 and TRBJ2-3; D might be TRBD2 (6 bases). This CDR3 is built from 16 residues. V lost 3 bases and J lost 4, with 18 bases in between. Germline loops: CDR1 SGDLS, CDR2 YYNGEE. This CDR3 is CASSAGPYGGADTQYF. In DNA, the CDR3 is TGTGCCAGCAGCGCGGGACCCTATGGAGGGGCAGATACGCAGTATTTT.

The CDR3 nucleotides read TGTGCCAGCCTCTTGACTAGCGAAGCCGGGGAGCTGTTTTTT. Translated, it gives CASLLTSEAGELFF. The chain carries TRBV2 and TRBJ2-2, with 8 bases lining up with TRBD2. The CDR3 loop spans 14 amino acids. The germline gives CDR1 SNHLY, CDR2 FYNNEI. Trimming took 8 bases from V and 6 from J; bases not matched to a gene: 8. Combining the CDR3 with reference TRBV2 and TRBJ2-2 gives the whole variable domain EPEVTQTPSHQVTQMGQEVILRCVPISNHLYFYWYRQILGQKVEFLVSFYNNEISEKSEIFDDQFSVERPDGSNFTLKIRSTKLEDSAMYFCASLLTSEAGELFFGEGSRLTVL.

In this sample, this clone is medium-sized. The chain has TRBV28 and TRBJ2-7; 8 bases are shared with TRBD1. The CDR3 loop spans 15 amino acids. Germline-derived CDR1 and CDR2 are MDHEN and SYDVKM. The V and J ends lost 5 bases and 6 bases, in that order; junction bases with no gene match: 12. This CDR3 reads CASSLRGRWVVEQYF. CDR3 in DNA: TGTGCCAGCAGTCTCAGGGGGCGCTGGGTCGTCGAGCAGTACTTC.

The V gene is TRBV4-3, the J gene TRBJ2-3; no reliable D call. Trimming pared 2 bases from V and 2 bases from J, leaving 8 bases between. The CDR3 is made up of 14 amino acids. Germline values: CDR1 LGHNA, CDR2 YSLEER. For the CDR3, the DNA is TGCGCCAGCAGCCAAACCCTTATCACAGATACGCAGTATTTT. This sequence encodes CASSQTLITDTQYF.

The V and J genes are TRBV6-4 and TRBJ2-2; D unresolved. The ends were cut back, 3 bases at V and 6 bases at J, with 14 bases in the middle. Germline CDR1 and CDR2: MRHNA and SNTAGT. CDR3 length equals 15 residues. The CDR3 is CASSEGSMGAGELFF. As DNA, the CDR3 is TGTGCCAGCAGTGAGGGTTCGATGGGCGCCGGGGAGCTGTTTTTT.

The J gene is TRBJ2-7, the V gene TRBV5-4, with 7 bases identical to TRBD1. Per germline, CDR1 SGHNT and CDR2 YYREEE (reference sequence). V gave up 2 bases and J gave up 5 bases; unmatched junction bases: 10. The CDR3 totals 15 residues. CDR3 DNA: TGTGCCAGCAGCTTTCAGACGACAGGGTGGGACGAGCAGTACTTC. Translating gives CASSFQTTGWDEQYF.

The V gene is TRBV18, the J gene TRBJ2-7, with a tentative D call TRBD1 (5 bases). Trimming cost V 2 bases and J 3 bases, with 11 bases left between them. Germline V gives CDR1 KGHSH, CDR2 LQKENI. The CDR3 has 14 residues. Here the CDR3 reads CASSPAGYFYEQYF. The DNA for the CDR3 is TGTGCCAGCTCACCAGCAGGGTACTTCTACGAGCAGTACTTC.

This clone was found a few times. CDR3 residues: CAIGDRRGGTEAFF. The CDR3 bases are TGTGCCATCGGGGACCGGCGCGGAGGGACTGAAGCTTTCTTT. The V call is TRBV10-3, the J call TRBJ1-1; maybe TRBD1 (5 bases). Germline CDR1 and CDR2: ENHRY and SYGVKD. V gave up 8 bases and J gave up 5 bases, with 18 bases separating them. The CDR3 extends over 14 amino acids.

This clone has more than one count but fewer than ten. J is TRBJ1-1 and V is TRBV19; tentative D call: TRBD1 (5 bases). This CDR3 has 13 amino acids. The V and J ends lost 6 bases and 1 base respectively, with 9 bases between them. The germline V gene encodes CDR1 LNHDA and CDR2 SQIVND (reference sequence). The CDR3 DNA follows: TGTGCCAGTAGATCTGGGGGGAACACTGAAGCTTTCTTT. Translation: CASRSGGNTEAFF. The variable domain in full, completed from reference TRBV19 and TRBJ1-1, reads DGGITQSPKYLFRKEGQNVTLSCEQNLNHDAMYWYRQDPGQGLRLIYYSQIVNDFQKGDIAEGYSVSREKKESFPLTVTSAQKNPTAFYLCASRSGGNTEAFFGQGTRLTVV.

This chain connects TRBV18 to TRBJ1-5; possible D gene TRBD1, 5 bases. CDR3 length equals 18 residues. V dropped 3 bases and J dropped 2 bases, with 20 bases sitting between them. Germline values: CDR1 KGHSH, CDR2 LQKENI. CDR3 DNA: TGTGCCAGCTCACCGGGACCTGGGAGAGTCCGTGGCAATCAGCCCCAGCATTTT. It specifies CASSPGPGRVRGNQPQHF.

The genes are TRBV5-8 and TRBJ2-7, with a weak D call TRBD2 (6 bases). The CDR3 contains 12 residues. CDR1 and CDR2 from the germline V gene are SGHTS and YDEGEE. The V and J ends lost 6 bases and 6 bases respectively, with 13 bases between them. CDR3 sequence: CASKGGVVEQYF. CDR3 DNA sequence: TGTGCCAGCAAAGGCGGGGTAGTCGAGCAGTACTTC.

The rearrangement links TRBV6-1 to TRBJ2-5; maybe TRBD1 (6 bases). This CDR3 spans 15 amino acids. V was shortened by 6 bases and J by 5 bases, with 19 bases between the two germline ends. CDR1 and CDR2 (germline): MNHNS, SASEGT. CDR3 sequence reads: CASRKDSEWSETQYF. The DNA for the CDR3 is TGTGCCAGCAGGAAGGACAGTGAATGGTCTGAGACCCAGTACTTC.

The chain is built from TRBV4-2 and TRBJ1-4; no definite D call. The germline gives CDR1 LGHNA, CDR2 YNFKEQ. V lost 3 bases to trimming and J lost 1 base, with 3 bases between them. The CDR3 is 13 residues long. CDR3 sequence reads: CASSQQTNEKLFF. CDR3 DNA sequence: TGTGCCAGCAGCCAGCAAACTAATGAAAAACTGTTTTTT.

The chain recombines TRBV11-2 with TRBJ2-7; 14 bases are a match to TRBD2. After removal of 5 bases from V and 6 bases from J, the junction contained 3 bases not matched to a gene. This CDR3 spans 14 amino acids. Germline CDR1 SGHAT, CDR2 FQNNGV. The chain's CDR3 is CASSAGLAGGEQYF. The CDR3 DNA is TGTGCCAGCAGCGCCGGACTAGCGGGAGGCGAGCAGTACTTC.

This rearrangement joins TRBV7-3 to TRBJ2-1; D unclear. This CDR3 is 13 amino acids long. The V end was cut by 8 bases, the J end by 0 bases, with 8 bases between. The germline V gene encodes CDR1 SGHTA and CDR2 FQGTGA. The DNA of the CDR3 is TGTGCCAGCTCCCTAGGCTCCTACAATGAGCAGTTCTTC. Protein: CASSLGSYNEQFF.

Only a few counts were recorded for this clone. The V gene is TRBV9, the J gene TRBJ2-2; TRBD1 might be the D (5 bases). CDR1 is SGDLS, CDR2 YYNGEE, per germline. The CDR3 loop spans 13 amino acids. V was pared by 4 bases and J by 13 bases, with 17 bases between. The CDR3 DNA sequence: TGTGCCAGCAGCCCTCAGGGCAGGGCAGGGCTGTTTTTT. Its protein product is CASSPQGRAGLFF.

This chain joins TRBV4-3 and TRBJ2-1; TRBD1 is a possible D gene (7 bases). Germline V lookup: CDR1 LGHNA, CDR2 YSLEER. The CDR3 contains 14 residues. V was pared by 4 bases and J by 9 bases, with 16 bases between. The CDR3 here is CASSLSLQGGEQFF. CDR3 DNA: TGCGCCAGCAGCCTCTCCCTCCAGGGGGGTGAGCAGTTCTTC.